What follows are 29 T cell receptor beta chains derived from one specimen sequenced in a study of blood T cell repertoires in COVID-19. TCRdb's copy holds only in-frame clones and misses some; the assay was immunoSEQ multiplex PCR. The repertoire includes over 250,000 clones, 87% of them detected once, and 2% to 2.5% sits in the top ten. The source material was peripheral blood. The receptors come from a woman in her forties or fifties with acute or convalescent COVID-19.

The chain carries TRBV27 and TRBJ2-5; the D gene is possibly TRBD2 (5 bases). V lost 3 bases, J lost 2 bases, and 10 bases lay in between. Per the germline V gene, CDR1 is MNHEY and CDR2 is SMNVEV (reference sequence). There are 14 residues in the CDR3. The CDR3 protein is CASSLLGRQETQYF. The CDR3 DNA sequence: TGTGCCAGCAGTTTGTTGGGGAGACAAGAGACCCAGTACTTC.

V is TRBV7-2 and J is TRBJ2-7; D possibly corresponds to TRBD1 (5 bases). Trimming removed 4 bases from V and 1 base from J, with 11 bases in between. This CDR3 spans 14 amino acids. The germline CDR1 and CDR2 sequences are SGHTA and FQGNSA. The CDR3 coding sequence is TGTGCCAGCAGCTCATACCAGGGTTCCTACGAGCAGTACTTC. It codes for CASSSYQGSYEQYF.

The gene calls are TRBV19 and TRBJ2-6; D unresolved. This CDR3 is 14 amino acids long. The V gene's germline CDR1 is LNHDA and CDR2 SQIVND (reference sequence). The germline V and J ends were trimmed by 5 bases and 0 bases, with 5 bases remaining between them. For the CDR3, the DNA is TGTGCCAGTAGTTTGTACTCTGGGGCCAACGTCCTGACTTTC. This sequence encodes CASSLYSGANVLTF.

This clone has just one count. The J gene is TRBJ1-4, the V gene TRBV27, with D possibly TRBD1 on 6 matching bases. Trimming took off 5 bases at V and 4 bases at J, with 23 bases between the two ends. CDR3 length: 18 amino acids. Germline CDR1 is MNHEY and CDR2 is SMNVEV (reference sequence). This chain's CDR3 is CASSLNRYSDSLNEKLFF. In nucleotides, the CDR3 is TGTGCCAGCAGTCTCAACCGATACTCGGACAGCCTTAATGAAAAACTGTTTTTT.

V is TRBV7-9 and J is TRBJ1-3; 8 nucleotides match TRBD1. The CDR3 spans 16 residues. Germline V gene data show CDR1 as SEHNR and CDR2 as FQNEAQ (reference sequence). The J segment lost 1 base and the V segment lost 5 bases, leaving 7 bases of the junction unmatched. CDR3 DNA: TGTGCCAGCAGCCATACCCAGGGGGCGTCTGGAAACACCATATATTTT. Its protein is CASSHTQGASGNTIYF.

The chain carries TRBV5-5 and TRBJ2-7; 7 bases map to TRBD2. V shed 6 bases and J 1 base; nucleotides not matched to a gene: 10. CDR1 and CDR2 (germline): SGHKS, YYEKEE (reference sequence). The CDR3 has 15 amino acids. This chain's CDR3 is CASTLTSAASYEQYF. CDR3 in DNA: TGTGCCAGCACCCTCACTAGCGCTGCGTCCTACGAGCAGTACTTC.

The CDR3 DNA sequence: TGTGCCTGGAGTGTCTTGTCCGATGAGCAGTTCTTC. Residues: CAWSVLSDEQFF. V is TRBV30 and J is TRBJ2-1; D is uncertain. Trimming took off 0 bases at V and 8 bases at J, with 8 bases between the two ends. From germline, CDR1 is GTSNPN and CDR2 SVGIG (reference sequence). The CDR3 sequence is 12 residues long.

V is TRBV9 and J is TRBJ2-3; 10 nucleotides agree with TRBD1. The germline CDR1 and CDR2 sequences are SGDLS and YYNGEE. The CDR3 is made up of 17 amino acids. V shed 4 bases and J 2 bases; nucleotides not matched to a gene: 10. CDR3 in amino acids: CASSLTTGTGATDTQYF. The CDR3 bases are TGTGCCAGCAGCTTGACGACCGGGACAGGGGCCACAGATACGCAGTATTTT.

In DNA form, the CDR3 reads TGCAGCGTTGAAGACGTGTATGGACAGGGGGCCTATGGCTACACCTTC. Its protein is CSVEDVYGQGAYGYTF. This chain connects TRBV29-1 to TRBJ1-2; 11 bases map to TRBD1. The CDR3 has 16 residues. V was pared by 0 bases and J by 4 bases, with 7 bases of the junction left unmatched. Looked up from germline, CDR1 is SQVTM and CDR2 is ANQGSEA.

The chain has TRBV2 and TRBJ2-7, with D possibly TRBD2 on 6 matching bases. The germline gives CDR1 SNHLY, CDR2 FYNNEI. V was clipped by 6 bases and J by 0 bases, with 18 bases between them. CDR3 length equals 16 residues. CDR3 nucleotide sequence: TGTGCCAGCAGCGAGCTACGGGGGATAAGCTCCTACGAGCAGTACTTC. It is translated as CASSELRGISSYEQYF.

In its sample, this clone was seen a few times. The identical CDR3 is also encoded by other nucleotide sequences in the sample. The chain carries TRBV14 and TRBJ2-7, with 12 bases that match TRBD2. Per the germline V gene, CDR1 is SGHDN and CDR2 is FVKESK. The CDR3 has 15 amino acids. The trim removed 3 bases at V and 2 bases at J, leaving 2 bases unmatched. The CDR3 DNA follows: TGTGCCAGCAGCCAGGGACTAGCGGGTACCTACGAGCAGTACTTC. Translation: CASSQGLAGTYEQYF.

The chain links TRBV19 to TRBJ2-1, with 10 nucleotides matching TRBD1. V lost 7 bases to trimming and J lost 0 bases; unmatched junction nucleotides: 6. The CDR3 has 16 amino acids. Germline CDR1 LNHDA, CDR2 SQIVND (reference sequence). CDR3 loop: CASTQGQGYSYNEQFF. CDR3 coding DNA: TGTGCCAGTACCCAGGGACAGGGGTACTCCTACAATGAGCAGTTCTTC. Together with reference TRBV19 and TRBJ2-1, the CDR3 gives the full variable domain: DGGITQSPKYLFRKEGQNVTLSCEQNLNHDAMYWYRQDPGQGLRLIYYSQIVNDFQKGDIAEGYSVSREKKESFPLTVTSAQKNPTAFYLCASTQGQGYSYNEQFFGPGTRLTVL.

This sequence joins TRBV20-1 and TRBJ1-1, with 8 bases identical to TRBD1. Germline V CDR1 and CDR2: DFQATT, SNEGSKA (reference sequence). V gave up 3 bases and J gave up 7 bases; unmatched junction bases: 7. The CDR3 contains 13 residues. The CDR3 DNA reads TGCAGTGCTAGTCCGGGACAGGAGTATGAAGCTTTCTTT. Protein product: CSASPGQEYEAFF.

This clone was picked up one time. V and J are TRBV30 and TRBJ2-1, with TRBD1 identical over 8 bases. With V trimmed by 3 bases and J by 6 bases, 16 bases remained unmatched. Germline CDR1 is GTSNPN and CDR2 is SVGIG (reference sequence). The CDR3 runs to 17 residues. The CDR3 loop is CAWSAPQAGGAFNEQFF. The CDR3 nucleotides are TGTGCCTGGAGCGCACCCCAAGCAGGGGGCGCATTCAATGAGCAGTTCTTC.

A few counts support this clone. V and J are TRBV7-2 and TRBJ2-1, with 12 nucleotides matching TRBD2. Trimming at V came to 2 bases and at J to 3 bases, leaving 5 bases not matched to a gene. The CDR3 spans 17 residues. The V gene's germline CDR1 is SGHTA and CDR2 FQGNSA. The CDR3 nucleotides are TGTGCCAGCAGCTTAACTAGCGGGAGGTCCGGCTACAATGAGCAGTTCTTC. It encodes CASSLTSGRSGYNEQFF.

The genes are TRBV5-6 and TRBJ2-7, with TRBD2 as a possible D gene (6 bases). Germline V gene lookup returns CDR1 SGHDT and CDR2 YYEEEE. V was pared by 5 bases and J by 2 bases, with 11 bases between. The CDR3 is 13 residues long. CDR3 in DNA: TGTGCCAGCAGGCGACTAGAGGCCTACGAGCAGTACTTC. Residues: CASRRLEAYEQYF.

The V and J genes are TRBV29-1 and TRBJ2-2, with a tentative D call TRBD1 (5 bases). The CDR3 loop spans 16 amino acids. The ends were cut back, 3 bases at V and 0 bases at J, with 14 bases in the middle. CDR1 is SQVTM, CDR2 ANQGSEA, per germline. The CDR3 nucleotides are TGCAGCGTTGATCATCCCGGACACACGAACACCGGGGAGCTGTTTTTT. It encodes CSVDHPGHTNTGELFF.

This chain links TRBV30 with TRBJ2-5, with 8 bases aligning to TRBD2. This CDR3 spans 16 amino acids. The trim removed 3 bases at V and 7 bases at J, leaving 16 bases unmatched. Germline assignment: CDR1 GTSNPN and CDR2 SVGIG (reference sequence). The DNA of the CDR3 is TGTGCCTGGAGCGCCCTACTAGCGGCAAAGATCGGGACCCAGTACTTC. The encoded protein is CAWSALLAAKIGTQYF. Filled out from reference TRBV30 and TRBJ2-5, the complete variable domain reads SQTIHQWPATLVQPVGSPLSLECTVEGTSNPNLYWYRQAAGRGLQLLFYSVGIGQISSEVPQNLSASRPQDRQFILSSKKLLLSDSGFYLCAWSALLAAKIGTQYFGPGTRLLVL.

The chain joins TRBV12-3 or TRBV12-4 to TRBJ1-2; D gene uncertain. The CDR3 runs to 12 residues. V dropped 3 bases and J dropped 1 base, with 3 bases sitting between them. This CDR3 is CASSFNNYGYTF. The DNA for the CDR3 is TGTGCCAGCAGTTTCAATAACTATGGCTACACCTTC.

This clone has only one observation. The rearrangement joins TRBV5-1 to TRBJ1-3; D not resolved. Germline V gene lookup returns CDR1 SGHRS and CDR2 YFSETQ. The length of the CDR3 is 16 residues. With 0 bases removed from V and 2 bases from J, the gap between germline ends came to 12 bases. The CDR3 sequence is CASSLGGIGAGNTIYF. DNA of the CDR3: TGCGCCAGCAGCTTGGGTGGGATCGGGGCTGGAAACACCATATATTTT.

The chain combines TRBV5-1 with TRBJ2-3; 8 bases are a match to TRBD2. The germline gives CDR1 SGHRS, CDR2 YFSETQ. With V trimmed by 3 bases and J by 3 bases, 15 bases remained unmatched. The CDR3 length is 18 residues. The CDR3 coding sequence is TGCGCCAGCAGCTCCGCGAGAGGGGGTAGCGGGACTACAGATACGCAGTATTTT. This codes for CASSSARGGSGTTDTQYF.

The chain has TRBV28 and TRBJ1-1, with a possible D match to TRBD1 (6 bases). V lost 1 base to trimming and J lost 1 base, with 16 bases between them. CDR3 length: 17 residues. From germline, CDR1 is MDHEN and CDR2 SYDVKM. The CDR3 bases are TGTGCCAGCAGTTTATTGGGGGCTGGCCAAAAGAACACTGAAGCTTTCTTT. It translates to CASSLLGAGQKNTEAFF.

The J gene is TRBJ2-5, the V gene TRBV2; weak D call: TRBD2 (5 bases). The germline V and J ends were trimmed by 8 bases and 1 base, with 14 bases remaining between them. The V gene's germline CDR1 is SNHLY and CDR2 FYNNEI. This CDR3 region has 14 residues. The CDR3 DNA sequence: TGTGCCAGCTTCAAAACTAGAGCCCAAGAGACCCAGTACTTC. As protein: CASFKTRAQETQYF.

V and J are TRBV6-2 or TRBV6-3 and TRBJ1-5; 10 nucleotides align to TRBD1. CDR1 and CDR2 (germline): MNHEY, SVGEGT. The junction had 11 bases not matched to a gene; V was cut back by 4 bases and J by 11 bases. CDR3 length: 15 amino acids. CDR3 sequence reads: CASSSKGTGVWSQHF. CDR3 coding DNA: TGTGCCAGCAGTTCCAAAGGGACAGGGGTTTGGTCCCAGCATTTT.

V and J are TRBV6-5 and TRBJ1-1; 7 bases line up with TRBD1. V lost 4 bases and J lost 1; bases outside the gene matches: 3. The CDR3 extends over 14 amino acids. Germline V gene lookup returns CDR1 MNHEY and CDR2 SVGAGI. CDR3 coding DNA: TGTGCCAGCAGTTCTGGGACAGCGAACACTGAAGCTTTCTTT. The encoded protein is CASSSGTANTEAFF.

The gene calls are TRBV5-1 and TRBJ2-1, with D possibly being TRBD1 (5 bases). Looked up from germline, CDR1 is SGHRS and CDR2 is YFSETQ. The CDR3 length is 16 residues. V was cut by 4 bases and J by 5 bases, with 19 bases left in between. The CDR3 bases are TGCGCCAGCAGCCCCGCGCTACTTCTAGGGGACAATGAGCAGTTCTTC. This gives the protein CASSPALLLGDNEQFF.

The chain carries TRBV5-1 and TRBJ2-7; tentative D call: TRBD1 (5 bases). The CDR3 runs 13 residues. CDR1 and CDR2 (germline): SGHRS, YFSETQ. V was trimmed by 1 base and J by 5 bases, leaving 10 bases between them. The CDR3: CASSLWQGNEQYF. CDR3 nucleotides: TGCGCCAGCAGCTTGTGGCAGGGAAACGAGCAGTACTTC.

The chain combines TRBV11-3 with TRBJ2-1, with 10 bases fitting TRBD2. Germline V gives CDR1 SGHNT, CDR2 YENEEA. The CDR3 contains 15 residues. Trimming cost V 3 bases and J 7 bases; bases outside gene matches: 6. CDR3 nucleotide sequence: TGTGCCAGCAGCTTGCGAGCGGGAGGGTTGAATGAGCAGTTCTTC. Encoded protein: CASSLRAGGLNEQFF.

V gene TRBV7-3 combines with J gene TRBJ2-1; D is undetermined. Germline CDR1 is SGHTA and CDR2 is FQGTGA. The CDR3 covers 12 residues. The germline V and J ends were trimmed by 2 bases and 7 bases, with 6 bases remaining between them. In DNA, the CDR3 is TGTGCCAGCAGCTTATACGGGAATGAGCAGTTCTTC. It codes for CASSLYGNEQFF.